This TCR beta chain was obtained from a study of cytomegalovirus exposure and HLA in healthy donors. Study background: Within an early data release were about 90 million unique TCRs drawn from HLA-typed donors.

This PCR relied on a set of 60 Vbeta primers and 13 Jbeta primers. In the authors' workflow: Approximately 87 million unique TCR beta chains, 10 million to 14 million shared, were counted in a later analysis. Sequenced by immunoSEQ multiplex PCR; TCRdb stores in-frame clones only, minus some. V, J and clone size reflect that table, while D and trimming were determined from the DNA. Its table lists some 120,000 clones. Findings and limits, study-wide: CMV serostatus alone was available as immune exposure information. According to an earlier analysis, most TCR beta V segments yielded productive rearrangements about 87% or about 30% of the time.

Germline CDR1 and CDR2: KGHSH and LQKENI. The trim removed 1 base at V and 2 bases at J, leaving 11 bases unmatched. The CDR3 runs 18 residues. For this clone: What it recognizes is unknown.

The origin of this receptor is a woman aged 55-69 years in good health and CMV-seronegative. The sequenced material came from PBMCs. The chain carries TRBV18 and TRBJ2-5; 9 bases agree with TRBD2. CDR3 in DNA: TGTGCCAGCTCACCACGAACTAGCGGGCGGGTATCGCAAGAGACCCAGTACTTC. Protein product: CASSPRTSGRVSQETQYF.